The rows below give T cell receptor beta chains drawn from one sample of a study of CD8 T cells in Susac syndrome. TCRdb re-called the immunoSEQ multiplex PCR reads with MiXCR, one entry per CDR3 protein. The sample has fewer than 150,000 distinct CDR3 sequences, 94% seen once; the top ten hold approximately 0.25%. The sample taken for sequencing was CD8+ T cells from PBMCs. These receptors all come from a human donor in good health. CDR3s include the opening cysteine and the closing phenylalanine or tryptophan. D genes are given only for firm matches. Clone size is given for some rows only: seen once, a few or many times, or a class if the clone is expanded.

TRBJ2-5,NA,TRBV6-5,NA,CASSLRQTQETQYF,TGTGCCAGCAGTCTAAGACAGACCCAAGAGACCCAGTACTTC
TRBJ2-7,NA,TRBV7-6,NA,CASSLASGYAEQYF,TGTGCCAGCAGCTTGGCCTCGGGGTATGCCGAGCAGTACTTC
TRBJ1-5,NA,TRBV28,NA,CASSLLTDPTNQPQHF,TGTGCCAGCAGTTTATTGACGGATCCAACTAATCAGCCCCAGCATTTT
TRBJ2-1,TRBD2,TRBV20-1,NA,CSARGTTSGTSYNEQFF,TGCAGTGCTAGAGGGACTACTAGCGGGACCTCCTACAATGAGCAGTTCTTC
TRBJ1-1,NA,TRBV6-5,NA,CASSPGRAREAFF,TGTGCCAGCAGCCCGGGACGGGCCCGTGAAGCTTTCTTT
TRBJ2-7,NA,TRBV9,NA,CASSGADEQYF,TGTGCCAGCAGTGGGGCGGACGAGCAGTACTTC
TRBJ1-1,NA,TRBV7-8,once,CASSGGPTNTEAFF,TGTGCCAGCAGCGGGGGACCGACGAACACTGAAGCTTTCTTT
TRBJ1-4,TRBD1,TRBV12-3/TRBV12-4,NA,CASIDDRARNEKLFF,TGTGCCAGCATAGACGACAGGGCGCGAAATGAAAAACTGTTTTTT
TRBJ2-1,NA,TRBV7-9,NA,CASSSLARSSYNEQFF,TGTGCCAGCAGCTCACTAGCAAGGAGCTCCTACAATGAGCAGTTCTTC
TRBJ1-2,TRBD1,TRBV7-9,NA,CASSSNRGSNYGYTF,TGTGCCAGCAGCTCCAACAGGGGGTCGAACTATGGCTACACCTTC
TRBJ1-1,NA,TRBV9,NA,CASSATDRLHTEAFF,TGTGCCAGCAGCGCAACAGACAGGTTGCACACTGAAGCTTTCTTT
TRBJ1-2,TRBD1,TRBV3-1,NA,CASSQGGLGQGDGYTF,TGTGCCAGCAGCCAAGGAGGGCTAGGACAGGGGGATGGCTACACCTTC
TRBJ2-1,NA,TRBV5-4,NA,CASSSPLSYNEQFF,TGTGCCAGCAGCTCCCCACTCTCCTACAATGAGCAGTTCTTC
TRBJ1-2,NA,TRBV20-1,NA,CSARGTENYGYTF,TGCAGTGCTAGAGGAACAGAAAACTATGGCTACACCTTC
TRBJ2-1,TRBD1,TRBV27,NA,CASSTLPGQGAYNEQFF,TGTGCCAGCAGTACCTTACCGGGACAGGGGGCCTACAATGAGCAGTTCTTC
TRBJ2-2,NA,TRBV4-3,NA,CASRMWAGSSGELFF,TGCGCCAGCAGGATGTGGGCAGGGTCGTCCGGGGAGCTGTTTTTT
TRBJ2-3,TRBD2,TRBV9,NA,CASSFGLAGAPGTQYF,TGTGCCAGCAGCTTCGGACTAGCGGGAGCCCCCGGTACGCAGTATTTT
TRBJ2-3,NA,TRBV28,NA,CASSLGLNGDTQYF,TGTGCCAGCAGTCTCGGCCTCAATGGAGATACGCAGTATTTT
TRBJ1-2,NA,TRBV14,NA,CASSKGIGQYYGYTF,TGTGCCAGCAGCAAAGGAATTGGACAGTACTATGGCTACACCTTC
TRBJ1-2,TRBD1,TRBV15,NA,CATSRDRGTGSSYGYTF,TGTGCCACCAGCAGAGATAGGGGGACAGGGTCTTCCTATGGCTACACCTTC
TRBJ1-1,TRBD1,TRBV3-1,NA,CASRPTGEAEAFF,TGTGCCAGCAGGCCTACAGGGGAGGCTGAAGCTTTCTTT
TRBJ2-1,TRBD2,TRBV29-1,once,CSVVVAGEFYNEQFF,TGCAGCGTTGTCGTAGCGGGAGAATTCTACAATGAGCAGTTCTTC
TRBJ2-3,NA,TRBV6-5,NA,CASSHRGTDTQYF,TGTGCCAGCAGCCACCGGGGCACAGATACGCAGTATTTT
TRBJ2-2,TRBD2,TRBV29-1,NA,CSVEEPGLAPPGELFF,TGCAGCGTTGAAGAACCGGGACTAGCTCCTCCCGGGGAGCTGTTTTTT
TRBJ2-7,TRBD2,TRBV15,NA,CATSTSTSGRFAEQYF,TGTGCCACCAGCACTTCGACTAGCGGGAGGTTCGCCGAGCAGTACTTC
TRBJ2-7,NA,TRBV28,NA,CASSRRPPAYEQYF,TGTGCCAGCAGCCGTAGACCGCCAGCCTACGAGCAGTACTTC
TRBJ2-2,NA,TRBV23-1,NA,CAGSQHPPGLFYTGELFF,TGCGCCGGCAGTCAACATCCCCCGGGACTCTTCTACACCGGGGAGCTGTTTTTT
TRBJ2-5,TRBD2,TRBV7-2,NA,CASSPSGMIQETQYF,TGTGCCAGCAGCCCTAGCGGGATGATACAAGAGACCCAGTACTTC
TRBJ2-3,TRBD2,TRBV4-2,NA,CASSQAGGRATDTQYF,TGTGCCAGCAGCCAGGCGGGAGGGCGGGCGACAGATACGCAGTATTTT
TRBJ2-2,NA,TRBV24-1,NA,CATSAQTGELFF,TGTGCCACCAGTGCGCAGACCGGGGAGCTGTTTTTT
TRBJ2-3,NA,TRBV24-1,NA,CATSVDPTDTQYF,TGTGCCACCAGTGTCGACCCCACAGATACGCAGTATTTT
TRBJ2-1,TRBD2,TRBV13,NA,CASSPRGREDEQFF,TGTGCCAGCAGCCCGCGCGGGAGGGAGGATGAGCAGTTCTTC
TRBJ2-7,TRBD1,TRBV6-2/TRBV6-3,NA,CASTPSGQGSYEQYF,TGTGCCAGCACCCCCTCGGGACAGGGATCCTACGAGCAGTACTTC
TRBJ2-1,TRBD1,TRBV6-2/TRBV6-3,NA,CASSSLSRTGAYNEQFF,TGTGCCAGCAGTTCCCTTTCACGGACAGGGGCCTACAATGAGCAGTTCTTC